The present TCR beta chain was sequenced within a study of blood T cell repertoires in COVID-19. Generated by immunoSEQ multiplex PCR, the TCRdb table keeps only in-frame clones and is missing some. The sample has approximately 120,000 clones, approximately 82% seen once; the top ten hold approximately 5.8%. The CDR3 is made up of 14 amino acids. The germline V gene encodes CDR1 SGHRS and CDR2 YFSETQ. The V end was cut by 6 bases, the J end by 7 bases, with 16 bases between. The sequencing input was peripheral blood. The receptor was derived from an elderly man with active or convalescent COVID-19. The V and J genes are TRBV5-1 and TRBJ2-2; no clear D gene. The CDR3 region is CASKRALGGGELFF. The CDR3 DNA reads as TGCGCCAGCAAAAGAGCCTTAGGCGGCGGGGAGCTGTTTTTT.